Reported below is one TCR beta chain. A few counts support this clonotype. It lacks a known antigen. Per-nucleotide qualities are absent, and no much larger clonotype sits a single base away. This entry belongs to a study of identical twins (dated by TCRdb to about 2016). As for the study more broadly: TCR alpha and beta repertoires from monozygotic twins, unrelated adults of various ages and cord blood were deep-sequenced to test whether fetal clonotypes persist. Replicate twin experiments were performed at different times using different library preparation protocols to rule out contamination.

Its CDR3 holds 11 amino acids, cysteine through phenylalanine. The only DNA kept is the CDR3, 33 bases in frame from the first base. CDR1 and CDR2, looked up from the germline V gene, are ENHRY and SYGVKD. The trim is 10 bases for V and 4 bases for J, with a gap of 10 bases between the germline ends. Every donor in the study was a healthy Caucasian. Three pairs of female monozygotic twins, all aged 18 to 29 years, made up the twin cohort. CD4+ and CD8+ T cell populations were isolated with positive isolation kits from Invitrogen. Library preparation employed 5' RACE. The sequencing machine was an Illumina HiSeq 2000. A universal primer binding site was added through template switching, and the final cDNA carried a unique molecular identifier so that TCR cDNA molecules could be counted accurately. Specific primers in the conserved constant-segment region were used to synthesize first-strand cDNA for TCR alpha and beta chains. To control for contamination, each cDNA library was double barcoded with a SMART-Mk sample barcode plus Illumina barcodes. TruSeq adapter sequences and Illumina sample barcodes were added in two successive PCR steps. TCR alpha and beta cDNA libraries were sequenced on the Illumina HiSeq platform with custom primers. Regarding the original processing steps: MiGEC was used to process raw reads and extract unique molecular identifiers, and MiXCR was used to find CDR3 positions. For each individual, recombination models were inferred using an EM algorithm with the repgenHMM and IGoR tools. Shared clonotype analysis was performed with the tcR package in R, normalizing sharing by the product of cloneset sizes. To study raw recombination free of thymic and clonal selection effects, out-of-frame nonproductive sequences were analyzed. TCRdb reran the public reads through fastp at Q25 and MiXCR, keeping productive beta chains. Under each unique CDR3 protein, matching rows form one entry showing the most common genes and DNA. The V and J calls were not made by the authors but by TCRdb's processing. The sample records roughly 220,000 distinct CDR3 sequences, under 8.5% of which are singletons. Approximately 15% of the sample rests with the top ten.

The paper as a whole reports these results and caveats: Zero-insertion analyses could be partly confounded by invariant T cells such as MAIT and iNKT, although diverse VJ usage argued against such confounding for most clonotypes. Recombination models systematically underestimated out-of-frame TCR alpha sharing in monozygotic twins but agreed with sharing between unrelated individuals. Compared with coincidental sharing between unrelated individuals, an excess of low generation-probability sequences was observed among out-of-frame TCR alpha sequences shared between twins. Because the same donors could not be followed over many years, the conclusions depended on cross-sectional statistical analysis. A weaker excess of twin sharing was found in beta out-of-frame sequences because the signal-to-noise ratio was lowered by fewer shared sequences. Fewer insertions were carried by abundant cord blood beta clonotypes, a similar but weaker trend appeared in young adult naive repertoires, and no such trend appeared in memory repertoires.

These data are also associated with another study on T cells expressing NK-cell markers. As the second study states: Three sorted T-cell subsets (CD3+CD56+NKG2C+, CD3+CD56+NKG2C- and CD3+CD56-NKG2C+) from about 8 donors had their TCR beta-chain repertoires profiled. Of the eight sequenced donors, seven were found to be HCMV-seropositive and one was found to be HCMV-seronegative. To restrict sorting to alphabetaTCR-expressing T cells, an anti-gammadeltaTCR antibody was added in several experiments. In several donors, the dominant CD3+CD56+NKG2C+ clonotypes were among the top 10 CD8+ clonotypes and accounted for about 1.0-7.0% of CD8+ T cells. Those dominant clonotypes were again the most abundant among CD3+CD56-NKG2C+ cells in a handful of donors, at 28.3-60.1%. It remained unclear whether the expanded NKG2C-expressing T cell clones were specific for HCMV antigens. The eight sequenced donors were randomly selected healthy volunteers, three men and five women. A commercial ELISA kit detecting HCMV-specific IgG in serum was used to determine HCMV serostatus. MIGEC was used to demultiplex reads and group reads by UMI, and MiTCR was used to assemble and quantify clonotypes. Only TCR cDNA sequences supported by at least two reads were kept to exclude erroneous sequences. The tcR package was used for downstream repertoire analysis, with clonotypes matched between fractions based on CDR3 nucleotide sequence plus V segment. VDJmatch was used to annotate antigen specificity against VDJdb, with one amino acid substitution in CDR3 allowed.

This receptor was taken from a woman aged 18-29 years in good health. The chain is encoded by TRBV10-3 joined to TRBJ1-1; the D gene is unclear. The sample consisted of CD8+ T cells sorted from blood. The CDR3 loop reads CATWKGTEAFF. In nucleotide form, the sequence is TGTGCCACCTGGAAGGGCACTGAAGCTTTCTTT.